This T cell receptor (beta chain) was found in a study of beta chain features in type 1 diabetes. Study-wide results and caveats: Within each of all four CD4+ subsets, Type 1 diabetes patients had TCRB CDR3s that were moderately but significantly shorter. A cDNA-based sequencing approach could over-represent cells with high TCR expression.

On this clone itself: Its specificity is unknown.

Expressed TCRB transcripts got sequenced, as all isolated RNA was reverse transcribed. Measured with immunoSEQ multiplex PCR; TCRdb has only the in-frame clones, and not every one. This table holds roughly 300,000 clones, around 9.7% found once. The CDR3 is 15 residues long. Trimming stripped 0 bases from V and 2 bases from J, with 11 bases between. The germline gives CDR1 SGHRS, CDR2 YFSETQ. This chain links TRBV5-1 with TRBJ1-1, with a weak D call TRBD1 (6 bases). Sequenced sample: central memory CD4+ T cells from blood. The receptor was isolated from a man aged 25-40 years with type 1 diabetes. CDR3 coding DNA: TGCGCCAGCAGCTTGGCCACGGGGGCCAACACTGAAGCTTTCTTT. Its protein is CASSLATGANTEAFF.